What follows describes a single T cell receptor (beta chain). The data were taken from a study of Ad26.COV2.S vaccination and SARS-CoV-2 variants. The sample's treatment: 19 received Ad26.COV2.S at low or high dose, single or two shots; a few received placebo; per-sample allocation not given. Sampling was performed 63 days after the first vaccine or placebo injection. Assay used: immunoSEQ multiplex PCR; TCRdb lists only in-frame clones, some missing. The table shows approximately 480,000 clones, with 70% to 90% occurring only once. There are 14 residues in the CDR3. The germline gives CDR1 SNHLY, CDR2 FYNNEI. The V gene lost 6 bases and the J gene lost 2 bases, with 11 bases spanning the gap.

The V call is TRBV2, the J call TRBJ2-1; D is ambiguous. The clonotype originates from a person aged 18-60 years who received the Ad26.COV2.S COVID-19 vaccine or a placebo. Sequencing was performed on peripheral blood, taken in a trial of Ad26.COV2.S vaccine versus placebo. The CDR3 region is CASSQTTTYNEQFF. The CDR3 DNA is TGTGCCAGCAGCCAGACAACTACCTACAATGAGCAGTTCTTC.